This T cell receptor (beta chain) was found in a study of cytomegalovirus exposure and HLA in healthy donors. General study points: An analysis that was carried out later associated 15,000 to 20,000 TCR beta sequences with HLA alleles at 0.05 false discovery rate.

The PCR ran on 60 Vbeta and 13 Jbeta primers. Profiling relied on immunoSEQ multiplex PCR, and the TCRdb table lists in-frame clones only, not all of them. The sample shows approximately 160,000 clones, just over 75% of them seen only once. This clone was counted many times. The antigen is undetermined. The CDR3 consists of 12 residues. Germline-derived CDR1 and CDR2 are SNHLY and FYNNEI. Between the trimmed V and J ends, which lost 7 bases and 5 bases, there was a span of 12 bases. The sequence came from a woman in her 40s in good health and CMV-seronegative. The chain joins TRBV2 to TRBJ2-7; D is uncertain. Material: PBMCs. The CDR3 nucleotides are TGTGCCAGCAACGGTGATATTCACGAGCAGTACTTC. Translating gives CASNGDIHEQYF.